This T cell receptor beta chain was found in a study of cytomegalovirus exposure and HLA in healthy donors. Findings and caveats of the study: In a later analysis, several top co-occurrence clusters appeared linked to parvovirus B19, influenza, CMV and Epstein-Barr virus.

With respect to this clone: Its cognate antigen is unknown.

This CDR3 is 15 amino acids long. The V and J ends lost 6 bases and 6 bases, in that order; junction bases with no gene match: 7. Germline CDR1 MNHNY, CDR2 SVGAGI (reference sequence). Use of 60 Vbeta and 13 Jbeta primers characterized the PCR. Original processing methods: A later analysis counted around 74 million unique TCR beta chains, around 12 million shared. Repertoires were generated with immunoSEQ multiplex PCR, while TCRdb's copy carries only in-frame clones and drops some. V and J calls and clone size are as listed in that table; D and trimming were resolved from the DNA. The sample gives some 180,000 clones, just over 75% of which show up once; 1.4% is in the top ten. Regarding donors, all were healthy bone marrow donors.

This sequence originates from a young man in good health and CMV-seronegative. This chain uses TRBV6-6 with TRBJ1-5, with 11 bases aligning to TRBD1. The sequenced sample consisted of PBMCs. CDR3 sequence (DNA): TGTGCCAGCAGCCTCGGACAGGGGGCGCCTCAGCCCCAGCATTTT. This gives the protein CASSLGQGAPQPQHF.